Listed here are 7 T cell receptor beta chains from one sample, sequenced in a study of blood T cell repertoires in COVID-19. Here immunoSEQ multiplex PCR was the method, and the copy in TCRdb shows in-frame clones only, minus some. The sample contains around 380,000 clones, over 75% of which appear only once. Sequenced input: PBMCs or T cells enriched from blood (not recorded which). These receptors all come from a young man who had recovered from COVID-19.

This chain connects TRBV18 to TRBJ1-3; no firm D call. Germline assignment: CDR1 KGHSH and CDR2 LQKENI. V was pared by 3 bases and J by 2 bases, with 8 bases between. The CDR3 has 14 residues. DNA of the CDR3: TGTGCCAGCTCACCCAACACGCCTGGAAACACCATATATTTT. It specifies CASSPNTPGNTIYF. Drawing the rest from reference TRBV18 and TRBJ1-3, the complete variable domain is NAGVMQNPRHLVRRRGQEARLRCSPMKGHSHVYWYRQLPEEGLKFMVYLQKENIIDESGMPKERFSAEFPKEGPSILRIQQVVRGDSAAYFCASSPNTPGNTIYFGEGSWLTVV.

This clone was seen only a few times. V usage is TRBV12-5 and J usage is TRBJ2-1; TRBD2 matches at 8 bases. The CDR3 contains 14 residues. After removal of 5 bases from V and 5 bases from J, the junction contained 5 bases not matched to a gene. CDR1 and CDR2 (germline): LGHNT, FRNRAP. The CDR3 nucleotides read TGTGCTAGTGGTGGAGAAGCGGGGGACAATGAGCAGTTCTTC. Its translation is CASGGEAGDNEQFF.

Details on this clone: This specimen includes other DNA sequences encoding the same CDR3. This chain links TRBV19 with TRBJ1-6, with D maybe TRBD1 (5 bases). Germline V gene lookup returns CDR1 LNHDA and CDR2 SQIVND (reference sequence). V gave up 3 bases and J gave up 8 bases, with 11 bases separating them. The CDR3 is made up of 14 amino acids. CDR3 sequence (DNA): TGTGCCAGTAGTATTGACAGAGGATATTCACCCCTCCACTTT. Protein product: CASSIDRGYSPLHF.

The genes are TRBV9 and TRBJ2-1, with 7 nucleotides matching TRBD1. This CDR3 is 13 amino acids long. Germline V gene lookup returns CDR1 SGDLS and CDR2 YYNGEE. Trimming cost V 5 bases and J 10 bases; bases outside gene matches: 9. For the CDR3, the DNA is TGTGCCAGCAGGGCCGGGACAGAGAACGAGCAGTTCTTC. As protein: CASRAGTENEQFF.

The chain recombines TRBV7-8 with TRBJ2-7; no reliable D call. CDR1 is SGHVS, CDR2 FQNEAQ, per germline. The CDR3 is 15 residues long. The V end was cut by 1 base, the J end by 0 bases, with 10 bases between. CDR3 sequence (DNA): TGTGCCAGCAGCTTAGTCCTCCATAGCTCCTACGAGCAGTACTTC. The encoded protein is CASSLVLHSSYEQYF.

The chain is built from TRBV7-9 and TRBJ1-2; 9 nucleotides match TRBD1. This CDR3 has 15 amino acids. CDR1 SEHNR and CDR2 FQNEAQ come from the germline V gene (reference sequence). V was pared by 5 bases and J by 4 bases, with 8 bases of the junction left unmatched. As DNA, the CDR3 is TGTGCCAGCAGCACGGGACAGGGTGGATCCTATGGCTACACCTTC. It is translated as CASSTGQGGSYGYTF.

V and J are TRBV5-1 and TRBJ1-1; D gene uncertain. This CDR3 comprises 14 residues. Trimming stripped 0 bases from V and 5 bases from J, with 11 bases between. Germline values: CDR1 SGHRS, CDR2 YFSETQ. CDR3 nucleotide sequence: TGCGCCAGCAGCTTGGATCCCGGGAGTACTGAAGCTTTCTTT. Amino acid sequence: CASSLDPGSTEAFF.